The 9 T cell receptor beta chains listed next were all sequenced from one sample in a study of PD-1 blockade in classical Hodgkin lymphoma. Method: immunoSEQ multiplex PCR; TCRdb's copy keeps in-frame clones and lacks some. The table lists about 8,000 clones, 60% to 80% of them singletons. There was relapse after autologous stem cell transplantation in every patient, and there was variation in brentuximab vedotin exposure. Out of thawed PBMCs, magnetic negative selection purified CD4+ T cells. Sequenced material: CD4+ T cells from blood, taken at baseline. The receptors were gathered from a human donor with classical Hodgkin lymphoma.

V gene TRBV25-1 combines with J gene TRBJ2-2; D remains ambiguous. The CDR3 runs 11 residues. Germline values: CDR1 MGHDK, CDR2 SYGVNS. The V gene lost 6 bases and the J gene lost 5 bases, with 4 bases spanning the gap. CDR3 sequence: CASRFTGELFF. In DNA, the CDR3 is TGTGCCAGCAGATTTACCGGGGAGCTGTTTTTT.

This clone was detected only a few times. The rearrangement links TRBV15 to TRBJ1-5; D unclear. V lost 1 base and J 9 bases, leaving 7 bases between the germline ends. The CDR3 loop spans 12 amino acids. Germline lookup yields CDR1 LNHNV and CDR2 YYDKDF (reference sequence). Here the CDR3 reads CATSRARGPQHF. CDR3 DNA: TGTGCCACCAGCAGAGCTCGGGGGCCCCAGCATTTT.

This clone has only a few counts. Written as DNA, the CDR3 is TGTGCCAGCTCACCACGACAGAACACCGGGGAGCTGTTTTTT. It is translated as CASSPRQNTGELFF. This sequence joins TRBV18 and TRBJ2-2, with D unresolved. The V end was cut by 1 base, the J end by 1 base, with 4 bases between. Per the germline V gene, CDR1 is KGHSH and CDR2 is LQKENI. CDR3 length: 14 residues.

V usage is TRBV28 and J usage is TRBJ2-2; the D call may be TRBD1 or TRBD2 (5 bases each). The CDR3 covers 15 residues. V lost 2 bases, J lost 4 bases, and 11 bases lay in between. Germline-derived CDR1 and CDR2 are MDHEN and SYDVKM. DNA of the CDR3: TGTGCCAGCAGTTTACCCCGTGGGGGCACCGGGGAGCTGTTTTTT. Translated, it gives CASSLPRGGTGELFF.

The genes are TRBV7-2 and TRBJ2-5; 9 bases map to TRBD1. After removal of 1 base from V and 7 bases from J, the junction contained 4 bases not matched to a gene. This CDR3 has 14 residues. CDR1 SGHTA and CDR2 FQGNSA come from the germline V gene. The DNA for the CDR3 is TGTGCCAGCAGCTTAGTGGGACAGGGTGGGACCCAGTACTTC. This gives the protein CASSLVGQGGTQYF.

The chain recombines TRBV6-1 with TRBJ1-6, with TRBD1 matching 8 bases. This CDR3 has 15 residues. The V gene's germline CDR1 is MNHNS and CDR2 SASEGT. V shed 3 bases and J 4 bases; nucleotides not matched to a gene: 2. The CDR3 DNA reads TGTGCCAGCAGTGAGGGGACAGGATATAATTCACCCCTCCACTTT. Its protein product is CASSEGTGYNSPLHF.

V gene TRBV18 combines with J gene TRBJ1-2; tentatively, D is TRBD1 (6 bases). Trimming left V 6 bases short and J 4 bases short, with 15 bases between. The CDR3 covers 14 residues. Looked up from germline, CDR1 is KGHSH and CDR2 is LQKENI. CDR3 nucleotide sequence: TGTGCCAGCTCGCCTGACAGGACCCTCTATGGCTACACCTTC. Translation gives CASSPDRTLYGYTF.

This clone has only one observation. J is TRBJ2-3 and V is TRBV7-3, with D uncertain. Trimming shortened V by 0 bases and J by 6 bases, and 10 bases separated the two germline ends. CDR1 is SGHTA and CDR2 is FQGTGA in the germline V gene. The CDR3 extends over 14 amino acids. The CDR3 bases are TGTGCCAGCAGCTTAACTGGGCCTGGGGATACGCAGTATTTT. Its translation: CASSLTGPGDTQYF.

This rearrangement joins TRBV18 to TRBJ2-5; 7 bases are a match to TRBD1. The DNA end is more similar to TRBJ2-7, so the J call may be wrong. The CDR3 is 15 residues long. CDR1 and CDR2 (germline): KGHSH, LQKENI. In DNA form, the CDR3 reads TGTGCCAGCTCACAAACCCAGGGGGTTGCCTACGAGCAGTACTTC. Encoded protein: CASSQTQGVAYEQYF.